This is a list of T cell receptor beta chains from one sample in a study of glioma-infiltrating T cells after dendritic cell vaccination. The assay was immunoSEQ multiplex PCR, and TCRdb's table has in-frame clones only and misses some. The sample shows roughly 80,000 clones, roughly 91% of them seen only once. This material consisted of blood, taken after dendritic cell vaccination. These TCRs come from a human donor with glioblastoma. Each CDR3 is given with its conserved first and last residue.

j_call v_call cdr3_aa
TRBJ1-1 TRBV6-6 CASSYSNRGMNTEAFF
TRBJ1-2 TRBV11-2 CASSLLTGVPPYYGYTF
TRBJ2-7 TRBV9 CASSANRGPYEQYF
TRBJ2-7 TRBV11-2 CASSPGTGYEQYF
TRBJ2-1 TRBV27 CAVGGEGSYNEQFF
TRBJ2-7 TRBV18 CASSPRTRDTSYEQYF
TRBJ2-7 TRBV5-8 CASSFGFRYEQYF
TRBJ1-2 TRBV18 CASSPRDRHEVWYGYTF
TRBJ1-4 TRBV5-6 CASSDTGKLFF
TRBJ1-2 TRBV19 CASSIERGLNYGYTF